Shown below are 31 T cell receptor beta chains from a single sample sequenced in a study of cytomegalovirus exposure and HLA in healthy donors. It was with 60 Vbeta and 13 Jbeta primers that the PCR ran. Some clones are missing from TCRdb's copy, which holds only in-frame ones; the method was immunoSEQ multiplex PCR. In the table there are about 170,000 clones, approximately 72% of which are singletons. What was sequenced was PBMCs. The receptors stem from a man in his forties in good health and CMV-seropositive.

The rearrangement uses TRBV4-3 and TRBJ1-1; the D is unclear. The CDR3 runs to 14 residues. Trimming took 1 base from V and 8 from J, leaving 14 bases between them. CDR1 and CDR2 (germline): LGHNA, YSLEER. CDR3 bases: TGCGCCAGCAGCCAAGGAGGGCTAGGCAGAGAAGCTTTCTTT. It codes for CASSQGGLGREAFF.

V is TRBV7-2 and J is TRBJ1-5, with 10 nucleotides matching TRBD1. With V trimmed by 0 bases and J by 4 bases, 3 bases remained unmatched. There are 16 residues in the CDR3. Germline-derived CDR1 and CDR2 are SGHTA and FQGNSA. CDR3 DNA: TGTGCCAGCAGCTTAGCGACAGGGGGCTTAAATCAGCCCCAGCATTTT. It yields the protein CASSLATGGLNQPQHF.

J is TRBJ1-2 and V is TRBV18; D is ambiguous. Germline V lookup: CDR1 KGHSH, CDR2 LQKENI. The CDR3 has 12 residues. Deletions cut 2 bases from V and 5 bases from J, with 6 bases between. CDR3 DNA sequence: TGTGCCAGCTCACCAGGCGGATATGGCTACACCTTC. The encoded protein is CASSPGGYGYTF. Supplemented by reference TRBV18 and TRBJ1-2, the full variable domain reads NAGVMQNPRHLVRRRGQEARLRCSPMKGHSHVYWYRQLPEEGLKFMVYLQKENIIDESGMPKERFSAEFPKEGPSILRIQQVVRGDSAAYFCASSPGGYGYTFGSGTRLTVV.

The V and J genes are TRBV5-1 and TRBJ1-5, with a tentative D call TRBD1 (5 bases). The CDR3 sequence is 15 residues long. Germline CDR1 SGHRS, CDR2 YFSETQ. Deletions cut 1 base from V and 3 bases from J, with 11 bases between. CDR3 amino acids: CASSLSGGLNQPQHF. In DNA, the CDR3 is TGCGCCAGCAGCTTGTCGGGGGGACTCAATCAGCCCCAGCATTTT.

This chain uses TRBV2 with TRBJ1-1; tentatively, D is TRBD1 (5 bases). Looked up from germline, CDR1 is SNHLY and CDR2 is FYNNEI. V shed 3 bases and J shed 0 bases, with 17 bases lying between them. This CDR3 region has 17 residues. CDR3 protein: CASSESLRGGLNTEAFF. The DNA for the CDR3 is TGTGCCAGCAGTGAGTCCCTAAGGGGCGGCTTGAACACTGAAGCTTTCTTT.

This chain connects TRBV9 to TRBJ1-4; possibly TRBD1 for D (5 bases). Between the trimmed V and J ends, which lost 4 bases and 4 bases, there was a span of 14 bases. The V gene's germline CDR1 is SGDLS and CDR2 YYNGEE. The CDR3 length is 15 residues. The CDR3 reads CASSPRGGSNEKLFF. The CDR3 DNA reads as TGTGCCAGCAGCCCCCGGGGGGGGAGTAATGAAAAACTGTTTTTT.

This sequence joins TRBV19 and TRBJ1-2, with TRBD1 matching 7 bases. With 1 base clipped from V and 4 bases from J, the junction kept 9 bases outside the gene matches. In germline, CDR1 is LNHDA, CDR2 SQIVND (reference sequence). The CDR3 spans 16 residues. The CDR3 nucleotides are TGTGCCAGTAGTATAGGGGGGGACAGCCTCGTCTATGGCTACACCTTC. Amino acids: CASSIGGDSLVYGYTF. The entire variable domain, with the rest obtained from reference TRBV19 and TRBJ1-2, is as follows: DGGITQSPKYLFRKEGQNVTLSCEQNLNHDAMYWYRQDPGQGLRLIYYSQIVNDFQKGDIAEGYSVSREKKESFPLTVTSAQKNPTAFYLCASSIGGDSLVYGYTFGSGTRLTVV.

This clone has only a few counts. This chain joins TRBV2 and TRBJ2-7; 9 nucleotides line up with TRBD1. Germline loops: CDR1 SNHLY, CDR2 FYNNEI. With V trimmed by 5 bases and J by 6 bases, 8 bases remained unmatched. This CDR3 is 14 amino acids long. The CDR3 nucleotides read TGTGCCAGCAGTCCCGGCAACAGGGGGCGCGAGCAGTACTTC. Its translation is CASSPGNRGREQYF.

The J gene is TRBJ1-2, the V gene TRBV7-9; weak D call: TRBD1 (6 bases). This CDR3 comprises 13 residues. The germline CDR1 and CDR2 sequences are SEHNR and FQNEAQ (reference sequence). CDR3 nucleotides: TGTTCCCTGGGAGAAGGGGGGGTATATGGCTACACCTTC. This translates into CSLGEGGVYGYTF.

The chain employs TRBV5-5 and TRBJ2-2; 7 positions agree with TRBD1. CDR1 is SGHKS and CDR2 is YYEKEE in the germline V gene (reference sequence). This CDR3 region has 17 residues. The V gene end was trimmed by 5 bases and the J gene end by 4 bases; junction bases not matched to a gene: 14. CDR3: CASSPEPTGSSTGELFF. As DNA, the CDR3 is TGTGCCAGCAGTCCCGAACCGACAGGGTCGAGCACCGGGGAGCTGTTTTTT.

The chain employs TRBV7-2 and TRBJ1-1; D possibly corresponds to TRBD1 (6 bases). This CDR3 region has 13 residues. With 3 bases removed from V and 1 base from J, the gap between germline ends came to 6 bases. Germline CDR1 and CDR2: SGHTA and FQGNSA. The CDR3 nucleotides are TGTGCCAGCAGCTTGACAGGGAACACTGAAGCTTTCTTT. It translates to CASSLTGNTEAFF.

This clone was seen a single time. V gene TRBV9 combines with J gene TRBJ2-1, with 7 bases lining up with TRBD2. V shed 0 bases and J 6 bases; nucleotides not matched to a gene: 0. CDR1 is SGDLS, CDR2 YYNGEE, per germline. The CDR3 consists of 13 residues. CDR3 bases: TGTGCCAGCAGCGTAGGGGGGGGCAATGAGCAGTTCTTC. Translated: CASSVGGGNEQFF.

This chain connects TRBV11-2 to TRBJ1-2, with unresolved D. This CDR3 has 13 residues. Trimming pared 0 bases from V and 4 bases from J, leaving 6 bases between. Per the germline V gene, CDR1 is SGHAT and CDR2 is FQNNGV. CDR3 residues: CASSLDRRYGYTF. CDR3 DNA: TGTGCCAGCAGCTTAGATCGTCGCTATGGCTACACCTTC.

This chain uses TRBV9 with TRBJ1-1; 7 bases fit TRBD1. Germline values: CDR1 SGDLS, CDR2 YYNGEE. The CDR3 is made up of 12 amino acids. V shed 0 bases, J shed 10 bases, and the junction held 3 bases outside the gene matches. In nucleotides, the CDR3 is TGTGCCAGCAGCGTAGGACAGGGAATAGCTTTCTTT. Encoded protein: CASSVGQGIAFF.

The genes are TRBV9 and TRBJ2-3; no firm D call. The V gene lost 3 bases and the J gene lost 6 bases, with 8 bases spanning the gap. The CDR3 length is 12 residues. Germline assignment: CDR1 SGDLS and CDR2 YYNGEE. Here the CDR3 reads CASSDISDTQYF. The CDR3 DNA is TGTGCCAGCAGCGACATTTCTGATACGCAGTATTTT.

The CDR3 region has the DNA TGTGCCAGCAGCCCCGCCGGGAGCACGGGCGAGCAGTACTTC. Its translation: CASSPAGSTGEQYF. This chain links TRBV28 with TRBJ2-7; possibly TRBD2 for D (6 bases). CDR1 and CDR2 (germline): MDHEN, SYDVKM. The CDR3 is made up of 14 amino acids. V was shortened by 6 bases and J by 6 bases, with 18 bases between the two germline ends.

This clone is a singleton in its sample. An end of the junction does not agree with germline; a read error may underlie this. The chain carries TRBV6-4 and TRBJ2-7; TRBD2 agrees at 7 bases. This CDR3 has 11 residues. Germline V gene data show CDR1 as MRHNA and CDR2 as SNTAGT. The CDR3, as DNA: TGTGCCAGCAGCCCCGGGGGGATCCGGGGGTTC. This encodes CASSPGGIRGF.

This clone is a singleton in its sample. V usage is TRBV7-3 and J usage is TRBJ2-7; a weak D match, TRBD1 (5 bases). With 2 bases removed from V and 3 bases from J, the gap between germline ends came to 14 bases. CDR1 and CDR2 from the germline V gene are SGHTA and FQGTGA. The length of the CDR3 is 15 residues. CDR3 protein: CASSLGHGRGYEQYF. The CDR3 bases are TGTGCCAGCAGCTTAGGACACGGTCGAGGCTACGAGCAGTACTTC.

This chain links TRBV9 with TRBJ1-4; a possible D gene is TRBD1 (6 bases). Per the germline V gene, CDR1 is SGDLS and CDR2 is YYNGEE. The CDR3 has 16 amino acids. Trimming stripped 4 bases from V and 7 bases from J, with 20 bases between. CDR3 sequence (DNA): TGTGCCAGCAGCTTGGGGGACACCCCCTCCGGTGAAAAACTGTTTTTT. It is translated as CASSLGDTPSGEKLFF.

V is TRBV6-5 and J is TRBJ2-1; 7 bases line up with TRBD1. V lost 4 bases, J lost 5 bases, and 11 bases stayed unmatched. The germline gives CDR1 MNHEY, CDR2 SVGAGI. The CDR3 loop spans 16 amino acids. The CDR3: CASSFEGAVGHNEQFF. CDR3 coding DNA: TGTGCCAGCAGTTTTGAGGGGGCGGTTGGGCACAATGAGCAGTTCTTC.

This clone appeared a single time. The genes are TRBV7-2 and TRBJ1-3; perhaps TRBD1 as D (5 bases). With 1 base removed from V and 10 bases from J, the gap between germline ends came to 14 bases. The CDR3 covers 14 residues. Looked up from germline, CDR1 is SGHTA and CDR2 is FQGNSA. The CDR3 nucleotides read TGTGCCAGCAGCTTAGGACAGACTGTAAGGACCATATATTTT. Translated: CASSLGQTVRTIYF.

The chain combines TRBV30 with TRBJ1-4; D perhaps matches TRBD1 (5 bases). Germline V gene sequence: CDR1 GTSNPN, CDR2 SVGIG (reference sequence). V lost 3 bases and J lost 7, with 12 bases in between. This CDR3 is built from 13 residues. This chain's CDR3 is CAWRQGTAEKLFF. The CDR3 DNA reads TGTGCCTGGAGGCAGGGAACGGCTGAAAAACTGTTTTTT.

V gene TRBV5-1 combines with J gene TRBJ1-5; D gene ambiguous. Germline CDR1 reads SGHRS; CDR2 reads YFSETQ. The V gene lost 1 base and the J gene lost 5 bases, with 7 bases spanning the gap. This CDR3 contains 13 residues. The CDR3 DNA reads TGCGCCAGCAGCTTGATGGGCGATCAGCCCCAGCATTTT. This codes for CASSLMGDQPQHF.

This clone was observed a few times. The rearrangement uses TRBV6-5 and TRBJ1-6; 7 nucleotides agree with TRBD1. Germline V gene data show CDR1 as MNHEY and CDR2 as SVGAGI. The CDR3 runs to 15 residues. Trimming took 2 bases from V and 7 from J; bases not matched to a gene: 5. CDR3 DNA sequence: TGTGCCAGCAGTTACCTAGACAGGGAGAATTCACCCCTCCACTTT. Translating gives CASSYLDRENSPLHF.

Only a few counts were recorded for this clone. The chain joins TRBV5-1 to TRBJ2-1; D is perhaps TRBD1 (9 bases). Trimming removed 4 bases at V and 14 bases at J, with 22 bases between. This CDR3 region has 14 residues. Germline V gene data show CDR1 as SGHRS and CDR2 as YFSETQ. The CDR3 spells CASSPGGQGDREFF. CDR3 coding DNA: TGCGCCAGCAGCCCGGGGGGGCAGGGGGACAGGGAGTTCTTC.

This clone was seen a handful of times. The chain recombines TRBV6-1 with TRBJ2-1, with 12 nucleotides matching TRBD2. The CDR3 consists of 16 residues. Trimming at V came to 1 base and at J to 3 bases, leaving 1 base not matched to a gene. The germline V gene has CDR1 MNHNS and CDR2 SASEGT. The CDR3 sequence is CASSEGTSGDYNEQFF. The CDR3 coding sequence is TGTGCCAGCAGTGAAGGGACTAGCGGGGACTACAATGAGCAGTTCTTC.

The rearrangement uses TRBV10-1 and TRBJ2-6; D call uncertain. Germline V gene sequence: CDR1 WNHNN, CDR2 SYGVQD (reference sequence). This CDR3 has 10 residues. Between the trimmed V and J ends, which lost 10 bases and 4 bases, there was a span of 2 bases. The CDR3 spells CAIGANVLTF. The CDR3 DNA reads as TGCGCCATAGGGGCCAACGTCCTGACTTTC.

This clone appeared once. This sequence joins TRBV7-9 and TRBJ2-7; possibly TRBD2 for D (6 bases). Trimming cost V 4 bases and J 1 base, with 8 bases left between them. From germline, CDR1 is SEHNR and CDR2 FQNEAQ (reference sequence). The CDR3 loop spans 13 amino acids. In DNA form, the CDR3 reads TGTGCCAGCAGCTCGACTAGATCCTACGAGCAGTACTTC. Amino acids: CASSSTRSYEQYF.

The chain joins TRBV19 to TRBJ1-1; TRBD1 matches at 7 bases. V lost 3 bases and J lost 3; bases outside the gene matches: 7. The length of the CDR3 is 15 residues. Germline CDR1 is LNHDA and CDR2 is SQIVND (reference sequence). DNA of the CDR3: TGTGCCAGTAGTATCCTGAGGGGGCGGGACACTGAAGCTTTCTTT. Translation: CASSILRGRDTEAFF.

This clone was observed once. The CDR3 loop is CASSFPDEQYF. The CDR3 DNA sequence: TGTGCCAGCAGCTTCCCCGACGAGCAGTACTTC. V usage is TRBV11-2 and J usage is TRBJ2-7; D not certain. Germline V gene sequence: CDR1 SGHAT, CDR2 FQNNGV. CDR3 length equals 11 residues. V was pared by 3 bases and J by 5 bases, with 5 bases between.

This clone was seen a few times. The chain links TRBV7-9 to TRBJ1-1, with 12 nucleotides matching TRBD1. Trimming removed 5 bases from V and 3 bases from J; junction bases left unmatched: 7. Germline values: CDR1 SEHNR, CDR2 FQNEAQ (reference sequence). The CDR3 is 16 amino acids. The CDR3 DNA follows: TGTGCCAGCAGCCTGGGGACAGGGGGCTGGGACACTGAAGCTTTCTTT. Protein product: CASSLGTGGWDTEAFF.